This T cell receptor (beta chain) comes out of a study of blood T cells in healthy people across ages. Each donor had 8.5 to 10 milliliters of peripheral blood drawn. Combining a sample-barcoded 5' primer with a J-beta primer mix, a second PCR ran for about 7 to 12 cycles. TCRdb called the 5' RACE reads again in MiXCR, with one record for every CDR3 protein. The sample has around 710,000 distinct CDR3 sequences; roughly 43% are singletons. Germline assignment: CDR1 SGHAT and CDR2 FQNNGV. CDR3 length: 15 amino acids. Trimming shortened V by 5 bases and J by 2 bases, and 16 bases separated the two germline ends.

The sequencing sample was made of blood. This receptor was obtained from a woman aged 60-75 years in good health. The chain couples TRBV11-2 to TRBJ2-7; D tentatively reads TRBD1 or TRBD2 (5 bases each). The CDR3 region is CASSNLGGPPYEQYF. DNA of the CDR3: TGTGCCAGCAGCAACCTTGGGGGTCCTCCCTACGAGCAGTACTTC.